The entry that follows covers one T cell receptor beta chain sequence. The length of the CDR3 is 16 residues. Germline assignment: CDR1 LGHNA and CDR2 YSLEER. V shed 4 bases and J shed 5 bases, with 15 bases lying between them. This entry belongs to a study of blood T cell repertoires in COVID-19. Across the study: Whether acute or convalescent, the COVID-19 samples came from the United States, Italy and Spain. The analysed material was cDNA or gDNA that came from T cells, B-cell-depleted T cells, or PBMCs.

Original processing methods: Amplified reference gene primers provided the basis for estimating nucleated cell counts. Only in-frame clones appear in the TCRdb table, and some are missing; sequencing was by immunoSEQ multiplex PCR. The V and J calls and clone size come from that table; D and trimming were worked out from the DNA. The table records about 140,000 clones, 88% of them present only once. V gene TRBV4-3 combines with J gene TRBJ1-6; the D is unclear. The clonotype was recovered from a man in his 60s with active or convalescent COVID-19. Sequenced input: peripheral blood. Here the CDR3 DNA reads TGCGCCAGCAGCCCCTCGGCCCCGGGAGATAATTCACCCCTCCACTTT. Translation: CASSPSAPGDNSPLHF.